These 7 T cell receptor beta chains came from one sample sequenced in a study of metastatic and nonmetastatic thyroid tumors. Through MiXCR, TCRdb re-clonotyped the PCR reads. The sample holds 5,500 to 7,000 clones, 30% seen once. Patients underwent thyroid surgery, and none had received any treatment before it. The specimen was adjacent normal tissue. The receptor set was obtained from a female donor with papillary thyroid cancer or a benign thyroid nodule (not recorded which). Some clones in this sample may be carry-over from other donors' samples.

This clone has more than one count but fewer than ten. This rearrangement joins TRBV11-2 to TRBJ1-6; D remains unclear. V was cut by 8 bases and J by 10 bases, with 18 bases left in between. The CDR3 is 14 residues long. CDR1 and CDR2 from the germline V gene are SGHAT and FQNNGV. The CDR3 sequence is CASGASFSGSPLHF. Written as DNA, the CDR3 is TGTGCCAGCGGCGCCAGCTTCAGTGGGTCACCCCTCCACTTT.

This clone was counted between two and nine times. The gene calls are TRBV6-6 and TRBJ1-2; D remains ambiguous. V dropped 0 bases and J dropped 7 bases, with 15 bases sitting between them. Germline V gene lookup returns CDR1 MNHNY and CDR2 SVGAGI (reference sequence). The CDR3 runs to 15 residues. CDR3 amino acids: CASSYSRRLLGGYTF. For the CDR3, the DNA is TGTGCCAGCAGTTACTCTAGGCGGCTCTTGGGTGGCTACACCTTC.

This clone occurred a few times. The genes are TRBV28 and TRBJ1-6; the D gene is possibly TRBD1 (5 bases). The length of the CDR3 is 13 residues. V was trimmed by 8 bases and J by 7 bases, leaving 12 bases between them. CDR1 is MDHEN, CDR2 SYDVKM, per germline. As DNA, the CDR3 is TGTGCCAGCTCCCGGGACGGGAATTCACCCCTCCACTTT. It yields the protein CASSRDGNSPLHF.

Many counts were recorded for this clone. V gene TRBV20-1 combines with J gene TRBJ1-5, with 8 bases aligning to TRBD1. The junction had 4 bases not matched to a gene; V was cut back by 4 bases and J by 5 bases. The CDR3 runs 13 residues. Germline V gives CDR1 DFQATT, CDR2 SNEGSKA (reference sequence). For the CDR3, the DNA is TGCAGTGCTAACAGGGGGATGTATCAGCCCCAGCATTTT. It is translated as CSANRGMYQPQHF.

This clone turned up a few times. A much bigger clone sits one base away, suggesting this may be a read error. The gene calls are TRBV20-1 and TRBJ2-1; D is ambiguous. Germline V gives CDR1 DFQATT, CDR2 SNEGSKA (reference sequence). Trimming took 6 bases from V and 6 from J, leaving 9 bases between them. The CDR3 has 11 amino acids. CDR3 in amino acids: CSARSCNEQFF. CDR3 bases: TGCAGTGCCCGTTCATGCAATGAGCAGTTCTTC.

The chain joins TRBV5-1 to TRBJ1-1; 7 bases align to TRBD1. Germline CDR1 and CDR2: SGHRS and YFSETQ. The CDR3 is 15 residues long. J gave up 1 base and V 6 bases, and 9 bases lay outside the gene matches. This chain's CDR3 is CASKVSGQENTEAFF. The CDR3 nucleotides read TGCGCCAGCAAAGTCTCCGGACAGGAGAACACTGAAGCTTTCTTT.

The chain recombines TRBV30 with TRBJ1-5, with D possibly TRBD1 on 6 matching bases. CDR3 length: 14 amino acids. Germline lookup yields CDR1 GTSNPN and CDR2 SVGIG (reference sequence). The V and J ends lost 7 bases and 5 bases respectively, with 18 bases between them. CDR3 coding DNA: TGTGCCTTTTCGACCGGGACAAATTATCAGCCCCAGCATTTT. Translating gives CAFSTGTNYQPQHF.